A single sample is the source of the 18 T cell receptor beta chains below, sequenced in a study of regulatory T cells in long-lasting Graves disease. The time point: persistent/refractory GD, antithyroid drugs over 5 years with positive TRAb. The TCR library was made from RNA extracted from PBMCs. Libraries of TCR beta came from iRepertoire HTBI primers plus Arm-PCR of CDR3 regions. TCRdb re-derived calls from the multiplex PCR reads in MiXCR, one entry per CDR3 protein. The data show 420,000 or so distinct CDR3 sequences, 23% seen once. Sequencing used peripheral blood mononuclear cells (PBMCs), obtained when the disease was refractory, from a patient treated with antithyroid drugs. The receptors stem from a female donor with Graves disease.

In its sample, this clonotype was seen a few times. CDR3 loop: CASSLGLTRRETGELFF. The CDR3 DNA reads TGCGCCAGCAGCTTGGGACTGACCCGACGGGAGACCGGGGAGCTGTTTTTT. The chain couples TRBV5-1 to TRBJ2-2; D is perhaps TRBD2 (6 bases). CDR3 length: 17 amino acids. V was trimmed by 0 bases and J by 5 bases, leaving 17 bases between them. Germline CDR1 SGHRS, CDR2 YFSETQ.

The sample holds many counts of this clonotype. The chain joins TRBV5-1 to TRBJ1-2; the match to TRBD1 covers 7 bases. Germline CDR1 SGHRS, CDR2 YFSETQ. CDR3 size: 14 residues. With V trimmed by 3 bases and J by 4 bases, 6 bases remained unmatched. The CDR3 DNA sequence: TGCGCCAGCAGCTCGACAGGGATCGGCTATGGCTACACCTTC. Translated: CASSSTGIGYGYTF.

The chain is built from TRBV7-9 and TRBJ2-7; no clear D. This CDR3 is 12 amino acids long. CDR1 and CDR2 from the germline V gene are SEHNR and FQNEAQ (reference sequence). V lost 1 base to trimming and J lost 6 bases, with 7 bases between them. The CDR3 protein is CASSLVPREQYF. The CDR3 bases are TGTGCCAGCAGCTTAGTACCACGCGAGCAGTACTTC. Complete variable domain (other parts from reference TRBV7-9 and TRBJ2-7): DTGVSQNPRHKITKRGQNVTFRCDPISEHNRLYWYRQTLGQGPEFLTYFQNEAQLEKSRLLSDRFSAERPKGSFSTLEIQRTEQGDSAMYLCASSLVPREQYFGPGTRLTVT.

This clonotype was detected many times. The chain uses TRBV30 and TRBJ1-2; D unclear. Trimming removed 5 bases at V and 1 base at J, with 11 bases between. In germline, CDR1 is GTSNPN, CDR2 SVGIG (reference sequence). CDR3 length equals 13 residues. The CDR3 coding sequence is TGTGCCTGGGGACCGTCCAATAACTATGGCTACACCTTC. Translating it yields CAWGPSNNYGYTF.

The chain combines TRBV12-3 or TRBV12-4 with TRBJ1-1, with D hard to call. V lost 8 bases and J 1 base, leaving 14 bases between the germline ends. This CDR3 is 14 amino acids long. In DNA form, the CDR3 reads TGTGCCAGCTTGATCGGTACATCGAACACTGAAGCTTTCTTT. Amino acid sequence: CASLIGTSNTEAFF.

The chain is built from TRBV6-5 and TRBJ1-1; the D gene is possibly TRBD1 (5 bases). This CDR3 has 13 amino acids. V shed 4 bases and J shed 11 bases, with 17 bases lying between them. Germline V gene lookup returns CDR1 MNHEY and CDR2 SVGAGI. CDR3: CASSSSSRVRAFF. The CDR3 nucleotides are TGTGCCAGCAGTTCTTCTTCCAGGGTGAGGGCTTTCTTT.

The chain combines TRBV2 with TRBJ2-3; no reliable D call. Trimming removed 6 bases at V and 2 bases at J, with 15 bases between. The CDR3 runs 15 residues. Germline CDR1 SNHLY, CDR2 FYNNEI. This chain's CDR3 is CASSLVEGVTDTQYF. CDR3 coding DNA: TGTGCCAGCAGCCTTGTCGAAGGTGTCACAGATACGCAGTATTTT.

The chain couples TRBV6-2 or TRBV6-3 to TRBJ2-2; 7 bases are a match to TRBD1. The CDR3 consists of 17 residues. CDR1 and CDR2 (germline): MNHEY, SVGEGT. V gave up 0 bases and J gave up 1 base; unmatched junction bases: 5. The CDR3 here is CASSYSNRGRNTGELFF. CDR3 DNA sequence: TGTGCCAGCAGTTACTCGAACAGGGGTCGGAACACCGGGGAGCTGTTTTTT.

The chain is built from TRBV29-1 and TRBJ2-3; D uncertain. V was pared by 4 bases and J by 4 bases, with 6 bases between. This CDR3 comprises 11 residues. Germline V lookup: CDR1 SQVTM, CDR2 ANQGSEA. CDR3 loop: CSVGLADTQYF. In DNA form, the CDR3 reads TGCAGCGTTGGACTCGCAGATACGCAGTATTTT.

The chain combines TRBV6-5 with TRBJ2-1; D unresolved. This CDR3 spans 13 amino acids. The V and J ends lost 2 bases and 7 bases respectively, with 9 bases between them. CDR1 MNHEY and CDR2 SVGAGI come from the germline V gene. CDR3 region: CASSYRAVNEQFF. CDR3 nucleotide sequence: TGTGCCAGCAGTTACCGAGCTGTGAATGAGCAGTTCTTC.

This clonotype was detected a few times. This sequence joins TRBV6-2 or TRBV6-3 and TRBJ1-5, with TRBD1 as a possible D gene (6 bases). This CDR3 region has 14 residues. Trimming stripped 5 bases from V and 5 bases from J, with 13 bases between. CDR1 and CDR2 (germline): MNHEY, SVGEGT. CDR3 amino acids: CASSTGQFDQPQHF. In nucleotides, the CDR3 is TGTGCCAGCAGTACCGGACAGTTCGATCAGCCCCAGCATTTT.

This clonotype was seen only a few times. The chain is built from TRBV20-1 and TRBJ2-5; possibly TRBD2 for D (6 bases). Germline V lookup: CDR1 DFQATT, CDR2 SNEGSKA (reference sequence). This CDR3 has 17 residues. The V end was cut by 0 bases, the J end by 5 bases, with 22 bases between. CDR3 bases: TGCAGTGCTAGAGATCCGGACTCTAGCGTCGTGGCCGAGACCCAGTACTTC. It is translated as CSARDPDSSVVAETQYF.

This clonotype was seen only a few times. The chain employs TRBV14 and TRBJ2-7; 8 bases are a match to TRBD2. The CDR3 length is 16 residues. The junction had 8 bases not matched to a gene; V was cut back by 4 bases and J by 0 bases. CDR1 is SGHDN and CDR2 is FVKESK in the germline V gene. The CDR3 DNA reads TGTGCCAGCAGCCCCTTTGCCAGCGGGGGCTCCTACGAGCAGTACTTC. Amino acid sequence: CASSPFASGGSYEQYF.

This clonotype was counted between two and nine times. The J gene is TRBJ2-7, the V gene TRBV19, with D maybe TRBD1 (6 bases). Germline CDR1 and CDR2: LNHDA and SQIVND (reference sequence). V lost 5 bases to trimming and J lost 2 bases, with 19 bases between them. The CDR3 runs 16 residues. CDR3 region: CASSSPRTASPYEQYF. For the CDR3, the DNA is TGTGCCAGTAGTTCACCGCGGACAGCTTCCCCCTACGAGCAGTACTTC.

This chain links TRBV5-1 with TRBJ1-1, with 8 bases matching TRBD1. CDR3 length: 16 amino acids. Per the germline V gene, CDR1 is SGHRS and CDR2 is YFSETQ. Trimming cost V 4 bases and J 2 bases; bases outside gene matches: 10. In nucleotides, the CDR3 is TGCGCCAGCAGCGGTTTACGCGGGACAGGAAACACTGAAGCTTTCTTT. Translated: CASSGLRGTGNTEAFF.

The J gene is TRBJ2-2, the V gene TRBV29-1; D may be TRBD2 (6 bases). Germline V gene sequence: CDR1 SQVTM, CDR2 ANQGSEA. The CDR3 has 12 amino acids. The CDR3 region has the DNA TGCTCGTTTACGGGGGACGCCGGGGAGCTGTTTTTT. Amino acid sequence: CSFTGDAGELFF.

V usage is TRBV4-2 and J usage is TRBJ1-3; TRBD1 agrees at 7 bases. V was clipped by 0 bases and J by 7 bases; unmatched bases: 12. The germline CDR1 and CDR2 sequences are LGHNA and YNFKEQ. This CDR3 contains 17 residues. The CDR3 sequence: CASSQDLAATGRNTIYF. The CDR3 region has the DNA TGTGCCAGCAGCCAAGATCTTGCCGCGACAGGGAGGAACACCATATATTTT.

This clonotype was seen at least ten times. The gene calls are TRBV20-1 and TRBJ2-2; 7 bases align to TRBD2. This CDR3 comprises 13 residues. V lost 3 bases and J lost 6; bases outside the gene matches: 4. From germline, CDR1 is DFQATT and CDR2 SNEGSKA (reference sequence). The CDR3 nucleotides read TGCAGTGCTAGCGGGAGGAATGCCGGGGAGCTGTTTTTT. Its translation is CSASGRNAGELFF.